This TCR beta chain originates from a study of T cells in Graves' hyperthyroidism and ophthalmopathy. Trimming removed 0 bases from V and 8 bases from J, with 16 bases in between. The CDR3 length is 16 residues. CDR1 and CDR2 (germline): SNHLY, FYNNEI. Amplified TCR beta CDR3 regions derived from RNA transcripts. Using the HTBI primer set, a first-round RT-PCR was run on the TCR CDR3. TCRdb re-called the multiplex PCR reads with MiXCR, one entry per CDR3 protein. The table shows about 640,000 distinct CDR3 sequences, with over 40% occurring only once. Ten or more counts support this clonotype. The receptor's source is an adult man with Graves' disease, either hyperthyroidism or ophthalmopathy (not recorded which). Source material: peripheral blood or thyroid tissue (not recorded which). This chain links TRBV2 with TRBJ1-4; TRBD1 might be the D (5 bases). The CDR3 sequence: CASSEAGAGKGEKLFF. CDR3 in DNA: TGTGCCAGCAGTGAAGCAGGGGCAGGGAAGGGGGAAAAACTGTTTTTT.